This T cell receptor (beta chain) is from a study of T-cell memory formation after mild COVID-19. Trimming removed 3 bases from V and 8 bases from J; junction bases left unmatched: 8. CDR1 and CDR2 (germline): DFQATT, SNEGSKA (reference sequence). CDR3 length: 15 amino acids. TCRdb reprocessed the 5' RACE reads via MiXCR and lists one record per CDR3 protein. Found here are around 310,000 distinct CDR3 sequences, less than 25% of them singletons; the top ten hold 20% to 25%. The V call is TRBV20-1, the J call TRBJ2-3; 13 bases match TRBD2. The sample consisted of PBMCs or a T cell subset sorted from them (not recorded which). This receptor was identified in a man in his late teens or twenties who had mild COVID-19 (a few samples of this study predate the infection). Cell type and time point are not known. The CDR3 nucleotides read TGCAGTGCTAGCCTTACTAGCGGGGGGGCAGGTACGCAGTATTTT. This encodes CSASLTSGGAGTQYF.